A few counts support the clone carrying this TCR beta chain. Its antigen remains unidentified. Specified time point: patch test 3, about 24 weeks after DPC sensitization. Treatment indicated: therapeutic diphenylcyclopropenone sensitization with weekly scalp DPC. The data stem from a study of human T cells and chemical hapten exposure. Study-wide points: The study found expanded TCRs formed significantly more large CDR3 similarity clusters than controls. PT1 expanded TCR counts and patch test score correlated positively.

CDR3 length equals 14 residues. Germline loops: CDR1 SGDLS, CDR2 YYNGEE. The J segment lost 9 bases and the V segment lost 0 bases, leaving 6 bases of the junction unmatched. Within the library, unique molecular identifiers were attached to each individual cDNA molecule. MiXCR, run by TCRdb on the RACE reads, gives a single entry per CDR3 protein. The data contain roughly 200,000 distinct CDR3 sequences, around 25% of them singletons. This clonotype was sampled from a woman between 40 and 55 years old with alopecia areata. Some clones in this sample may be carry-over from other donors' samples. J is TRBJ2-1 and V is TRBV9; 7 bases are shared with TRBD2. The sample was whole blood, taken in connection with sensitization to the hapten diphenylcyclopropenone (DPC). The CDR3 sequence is CASSVGGGPGEQFF. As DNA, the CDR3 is TGTGCCAGCAGCGTAGGGGGAGGGCCTGGTGAGCAGTTCTTC.